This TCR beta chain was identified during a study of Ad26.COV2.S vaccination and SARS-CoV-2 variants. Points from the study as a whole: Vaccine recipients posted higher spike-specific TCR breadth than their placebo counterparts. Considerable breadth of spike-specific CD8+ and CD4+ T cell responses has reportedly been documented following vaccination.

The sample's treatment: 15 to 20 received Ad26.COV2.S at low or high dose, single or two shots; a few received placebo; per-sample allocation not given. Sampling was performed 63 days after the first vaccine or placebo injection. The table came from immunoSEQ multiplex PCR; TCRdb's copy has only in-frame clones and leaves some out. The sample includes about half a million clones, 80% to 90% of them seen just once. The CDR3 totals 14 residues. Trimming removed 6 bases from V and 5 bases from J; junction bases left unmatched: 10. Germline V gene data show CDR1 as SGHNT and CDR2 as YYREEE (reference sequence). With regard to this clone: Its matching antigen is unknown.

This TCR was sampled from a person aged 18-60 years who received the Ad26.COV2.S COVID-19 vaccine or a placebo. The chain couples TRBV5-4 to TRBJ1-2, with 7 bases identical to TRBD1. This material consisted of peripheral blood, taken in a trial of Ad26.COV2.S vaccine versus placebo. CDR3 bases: TGTGCCAGCATCGACAGGGCGAGAGGGTATGGCTACACCTTC. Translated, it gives CASIDRARGYGYTF.